This T cell receptor (beta chain) appears in the sequencing data of a study of shared clonotypes between healthy human individuals. Findings of the study overall: What limited the represented genetic and exposure-history diversity was the small number of donors.

The length of the CDR3 is 16 residues. The germline gives CDR1 SEHNR, CDR2 FQNEAQ (reference sequence). Unsorted PBMC contributed approximately 300 ng DNA, tens of thousands of T cell genomes, to each replicate PCR. The protocol was immunoSEQ multiplex PCR, while the TCRdb copy is restricted to in-frame clones and leaves out a portion. The sample carries about 510,000 clones, roughly 79% recorded once. The donors, healthy adults who were HIV-negative, had experienced no recent acute infections or vaccinations. Concerning this clone: Its target is unknown. The junction shows a germline mismatch at one end, possibly a read error.

This TCR came from a woman in her thirties or forties in good health. Some clones in this sample may be carry-over from other donors' samples. The sequenced sample consisted of PBMCs. The chain is built from TRBV7-9 and TRBJ1-2; 8 positions match TRBD1. The CDR3 region has the DNA TGTGCCAGCAGCCCCGCCGGGACAGGAAGTAACAATGGCTACACCTTC. It codes for CASSPAGTGSNNGYTF.